Listed here are 3 T cell receptor beta chains from one sample, sequenced in a study of PD-1 blockade in classical Hodgkin lymphoma. Sequencing was performed with immunoSEQ multiplex PCR; in TCRdb, only in-frame clones are kept and a portion is missing. The sample records nearly 55,000 clones, 65% to 85% being singletons. After autologous stem cell transplantation all patients relapsed, and prior brentuximab vedotin exposure differed between cohorts. The source material was peripheral blood mononuclear cells (PBMCs), sampled at baseline. Source of these receptors: a human donor with classical Hodgkin lymphoma.

The chain employs TRBV7-2 and TRBJ2-1; TRBD1 agrees at 7 bases. V lost 4 bases and J lost 5; bases outside the gene matches: 14. This CDR3 comprises 17 residues. CDR1 and CDR2 from the germline V gene are SGHTA and FQGNSA. Here the CDR3 DNA reads TGTGCCAGCAGCTCCTCCTCGACAGGGAGAGGGCACAATGAGCAGTTCTTC. Its protein is CASSSSSTGRGHNEQFF.

The chain uses TRBV18 and TRBJ1-2; TRBD1 aligns across 7 bases. In germline, CDR1 is KGHSH, CDR2 LQKENI. The CDR3 runs to 15 residues. Losses at the gene ends were 5 bases for V and 8 bases for J; bases not matched to a gene: 14. Here the CDR3 DNA reads TGTGCCAGCTCAGGCCCAGCAGACAGGGACGGAGGCTACACCTTC. Its protein product is CASSGPADRDGGYTF.

This chain links TRBV5-1 with TRBJ1-3; 12 nucleotides match TRBD1. Per the germline V gene, CDR1 is SGHRS and CDR2 is YFSETQ. This CDR3 is built from 17 residues. V lost 4 bases and J lost 0; bases outside the gene matches: 5. The DNA of the CDR3 is TGCGCCAGCAGCCCAGGGACAGGGGGCATCTCTGGAAACACCATATATTTT. This codes for CASSPGTGGISGNTIYF. Full variable domain (remainder filled in from reference TRBV5-1 and TRBJ1-3): KAGVTQTPRYLIKTRGQQVTLSCSPISGHRSVSWYQQTPGQGLQFLFEYFSETQRNKGNFPGRFSGRQFSNSRSEMNVSTLELGDSALYLCASSPGTGGISGNTIYFGEGSWLTVV.